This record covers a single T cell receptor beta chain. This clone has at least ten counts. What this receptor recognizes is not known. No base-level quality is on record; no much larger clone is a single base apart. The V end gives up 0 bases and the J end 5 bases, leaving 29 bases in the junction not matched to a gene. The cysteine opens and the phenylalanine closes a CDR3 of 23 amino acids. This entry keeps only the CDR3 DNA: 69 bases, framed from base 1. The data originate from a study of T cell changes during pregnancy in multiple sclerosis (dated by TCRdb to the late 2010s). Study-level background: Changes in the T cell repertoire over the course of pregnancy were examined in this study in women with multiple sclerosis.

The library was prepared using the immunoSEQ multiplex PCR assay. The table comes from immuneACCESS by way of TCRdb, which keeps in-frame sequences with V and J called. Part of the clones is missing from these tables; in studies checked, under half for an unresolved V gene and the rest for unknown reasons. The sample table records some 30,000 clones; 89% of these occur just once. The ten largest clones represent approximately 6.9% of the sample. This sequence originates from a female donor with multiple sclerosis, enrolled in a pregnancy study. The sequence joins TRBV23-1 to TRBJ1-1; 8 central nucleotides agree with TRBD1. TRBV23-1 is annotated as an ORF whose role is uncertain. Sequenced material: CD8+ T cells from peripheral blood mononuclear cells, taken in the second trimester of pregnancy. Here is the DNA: TGCGCCAGCAGTCAATCGCCCCCCAAATCCGGGATAAGACAGGGGATTACAGGGACTGAAGCTTTCTTT. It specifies CASSQSPPKSGIRQGITGTEAFF.